Below are 17 T cell receptor beta chains sequenced from a single sample in a study of metastatic and nonmetastatic thyroid tumors. There were no patients who had received any treatment before thyroid surgery. TCRdb reassembled clones from the PCR reads with MiXCR. The sample lists about 6,500 clones, approximately 35% occurring once. Source material: tumor tissue. Source of these receptors: a female donor with papillary thyroid cancer or a benign thyroid nodule (not recorded which). Some clones in this sample may be carry-over from other donors' samples.

CDR3 nucleotides: TGCAGTGCTAGAGGGTCGAACAGGCGGGCCTACGAGCAGTACTTC. Its translation: CSARGSNRRAYEQYF. This rearrangement joins TRBV20-1 to TRBJ2-7; D may be TRBD1 or TRBD2 (5 bases each). Trimming removed 1 base at V and 2 bases at J, with 15 bases between. CDR1 DFQATT and CDR2 SNEGSKA come from the germline V gene (reference sequence). The CDR3 covers 15 residues.

This clone is large (0.1 to 1%) within its sample. The V and J genes are TRBV4-3 and TRBJ2-7; TRBD2 aligns across 9 bases. The V gene end was trimmed by 4 bases and the J gene end by 3 bases; junction bases not matched to a gene: 7. Germline V gene sequence: CDR1 LGHNA, CDR2 YSLEER. The CDR3 contains 15 residues. The DNA for the CDR3 is TGCGCCAGCAGCCCCCGGGCTAGCGGGATCTACGAGCAGTACTTC. This sequence encodes CASSPRASGIYEQYF.

The chain is built from TRBV6-6 and TRBJ2-1, with 7 bases matching TRBD2. V was clipped by 2 bases and J by 4 bases; unmatched bases: 5. Germline V lookup: CDR1 MNHNY, CDR2 SVGAGI (reference sequence). This CDR3 has 15 residues. CDR3 residues: CASSYGGSGYNEQFF. The CDR3 coding sequence is TGTGCCAGCAGTTACGGCGGGAGCGGTTACAATGAGCAGTTCTTC.

This clone is large in the sample. The chain links TRBV27 to TRBJ1-1; D is unresolved. The CDR3 is 11 residues long. Per germline, CDR1 MNHEY and CDR2 SMNVEV (reference sequence). Deletions cut 10 bases from V and 3 bases from J, with 9 bases between. The CDR3 sequence is CATRAYTEAFF. For the CDR3, the DNA is TGTGCCACCCGCGCATACACTGAAGCTTTCTTT.

The J gene is TRBJ1-1, the V gene TRBV20-1, with 7 bases that match TRBD1. Germline V CDR1 and CDR2: DFQATT, SNEGSKA (reference sequence). The CDR3 runs 14 residues. Trimming removed 1 base from V and 6 bases from J; junction bases left unmatched: 8. The DNA for the CDR3 is TGCAGTGCTAGAGTCCCAGGGACAGCCTCTGAAGCTTTCTTT. Its protein product is CSARVPGTASEAFF.

This clone was recorded many times. The chain couples TRBV5-4 to TRBJ1-4; 8 bases align to TRBD1. With 2 bases clipped from V and 5 bases from J, the junction kept 5 bases outside the gene matches. Germline CDR1 and CDR2: SGHNT and YYREEE (reference sequence). The CDR3 has 15 residues. In DNA, the CDR3 is TGTGCCAGCAGCTTAGCTGACAGGGGAAATGAAAAACTGTTTTTT. It specifies CASSLADRGNEKLFF.

The chain employs TRBV20-1 and TRBJ2-1; 9 nucleotides match TRBD2. Germline-derived CDR1 and CDR2 are DFQATT and SNEGSKA (reference sequence). CDR3 length equals 18 residues. J lost 1 base, V lost 1 base, and 11 bases had no gene match. The DNA of the CDR3 is TGCAGTGCTAGAGGAAACGAAGGGCGGGAGGGATCCTACAATGAGCAGTTCTTC. Amino acid sequence: CSARGNEGREGSYNEQFF.

V gene TRBV5-1 combines with J gene TRBJ2-7; no reliable D call. Deletions cut 2 bases from V and 1 base from J, with 1 base between. Per germline, CDR1 SGHRS and CDR2 YFSETQ. This CDR3 contains 11 residues. CDR3 residues: CASSFSYEQYF. The CDR3 nucleotides read TGCGCCAGCAGCTTTTCCTACGAGCAGTACTTC.

The chain combines TRBV12-3 or TRBV12-4 with TRBJ1-5; D not certain. CDR3 length: 15 amino acids. V dropped 6 bases and J dropped 4 bases, with 16 bases sitting between them. CDR3 in amino acids: CASRVGVLLNQPQHF. In DNA, the CDR3 is TGTGCCAGCAGGGTTGGAGTCCTTCTTAATCAGCCCCAGCATTTT.

The rearrangement joins TRBV10-3 to TRBJ1-1; D is perhaps TRBD1 (6 bases). Per the germline V gene, CDR1 is ENHRY and CDR2 is SYGVKD. Trimming stripped 10 bases from V and 0 bases from J, with 12 bases between. This CDR3 contains 13 residues. CDR3 residues: CATHGDMNTEAFF. The CDR3 DNA reads as TGTGCCACCCATGGGGACATGAACACTGAAGCTTTCTTT.

This clone is classed as medium-sized. CDR3 in DNA: TGTGCCAGCAGTGACTCAGCGGGGGCCACAGATACGCAGTATTTT. This codes for CASSDSAGATDTQYF. The chain is built from TRBV6-4 and TRBJ2-3; 8 positions agree with TRBD2. Germline trimming cut 0 bases from V and 2 bases from J; bases unmatched to any gene: 1. The CDR3 covers 15 residues. From germline, CDR1 is MRHNA and CDR2 SNTAGT.

V and J are TRBV11-3 and TRBJ2-7; 8 positions agree with TRBD1. Trimming cost V 1 base and J 6 bases; bases outside gene matches: 2. Germline values: CDR1 SGHNT, CDR2 YENEEA. There are 13 residues in the CDR3. DNA for the CDR3: TGTGCCAGCAGCTTAGGGACAGGGAGCGAGCAGTACTTC. Translating it yields CASSLGTGSEQYF.

This clone appeared many times. The chain links TRBV6-5 to TRBJ2-2; D is ambiguous. From germline, CDR1 is MNHEY and CDR2 SVGAGI. Deletions cut 0 bases from V and 0 bases from J, with 11 bases between. The CDR3 consists of 17 residues. In DNA form, the CDR3 reads TGTGCCAGCAGTTACTCGTTGCGGCTAGCGAACACCGGGGAGCTGTTTTTT. Translation gives CASSYSLRLANTGELFF.

This clone was seen at least ten times. The rearrangement joins TRBV5-4 to TRBJ2-5, with D possibly being TRBD1 or TRBD2 (5 bases each). In germline, CDR1 is SGHNT, CDR2 YYREEE (reference sequence). V was cut by 0 bases and J by 1 base, with 13 bases left in between. The CDR3 has 16 amino acids. The CDR3 sequence: CASSLAPGDGQETQYF. Here the CDR3 DNA reads TGTGCCAGCAGCTTGGCCCCCGGGGACGGCCAAGAGACCCAGTACTTC.

The chain links TRBV3-1 to TRBJ1-6; maybe TRBD1 (5 bases). V lost 4 bases, J lost 14 bases, and 18 bases lay in between. The length of the CDR3 is 14 residues. Germline loops: CDR1 LGHDT, CDR2 YNNKEL (reference sequence). CDR3: CASSPGTFGGALHF. CDR3 nucleotides: TGTGCCAGCAGCCCCGGGACCTTCGGTGGAGCCCTCCACTTT.

By share of the sample, this clone is medium-sized. This may arise from a read error, as a much more abundant clone is one base away. The chain has TRBV12-3 or TRBV12-4 and TRBJ1-1; the D gene is possibly TRBD1 (6 bases). Trimming left V 3 bases short and J 0 bases short, with 8 bases between. The CDR3 covers 14 residues. CDR3 loop: CASSFGQLNTEAFF. The CDR3 DNA reads as TGTGCCAGCAGTTTTGGACAGCTGAACACTGAAGCTTTCTTT.

This clone was seen a single time. DNA of the CDR3: TGTGCCAGCAGCCAAGCTCAGTCGATTGAGCAGTTCTTC. This codes for CASSQAQSIEQFF. This chain uses TRBV4-2 with TRBJ2-1; D remains unclear. This CDR3 contains 13 residues. CDR1 is LGHNA, CDR2 YNFKEQ, per germline. Trimming took 1 base from V and 9 from J, leaving 10 bases between them.